A selection of T cell receptor beta chains follows, all from one sample in a study of T cell clusters in autoimmune cytopenias. From its re-call of the multiplex PCR reads, TCRdb lists each CDR3 protein once, without DNA. The record lists nearly 7,500 distinct CDR3 sequences, of which the ten most abundant hold roughly 3.6%. The sample consisted of peripheral blood. These receptors all come from a human donor with an autoimmune cytopenia or autoimmune hepatitis (not recorded which). The CDR3 runs from the conserved cysteine through the conserved F or W. Size is omitted from some rows. Given values are once, few, many or a class for expanded clones.

v_call	j_call	clone_size	cdr3_aa
TRBV6-1	TRBJ2-5	medium-sized	CASSDRDRGLETQYF
TRBV11-1	TRBJ2-2	medium-sized	CASSLVGGIGELFF
TRBV7-9	TRBJ1-1	.	CASSEWGTATEAFF
TRBV6-1	TRBJ1-4	.	CASSEGSSSGRFNEKLFF
TRBV5-5	TRBJ2-5	medium-sized	CASSSSLTGTGDAQYF
TRBV5-1	TRBJ1-1	.	CASSSAENTEAFF
TRBV11-2	TRBJ2-1	.	CASSPAGGPYNEQFF
TRBV5-6	TRBJ2-7	.	CASSLEVGTRKQYF
TRBV12-3/TRBV12-4	TRBJ1-1	.	CASSLRDTEAFF
TRBV27	TRBJ2-5	medium-sized	CASSLFGVRLETQYF
TRBV28	TRBJ2-5	.	CASSLTVGAETQYF
TRBV11-1	TRBJ2-1	.	CASSLGGSSYNEQFF
TRBV24-1	TRBJ2-5	.	CATSDFTQGRETQYF